The rows below give T cell receptor beta chains drawn from one sample of a study of radiation and T cells in renal cell carcinoma. Sequenced by immunoSEQ multiplex PCR; TCRdb stores in-frame clones only, minus some. The sample holds tens of thousands of clones, roughly 80% seen once. The input for sequencing was blood, taken from a patient whose treatment included radiotherapy and nephrectomy. These receptor sequences come from an older woman with renal cell carcinoma. Both conserved end residues are part of each CDR3. The order of the fields is D gene, J gene, V gene, clone size, CDR3 protein, CDR3 DNA. The D gene is left open where the match is weak. Clone size is stated in some rows and not others, as once, few, many or a class when expanded.

>TRBD2|TRBJ2-5|TRBV5-8|-
CASSDWTSGGQETQYF
TGTGCCAGCAGCGATTGGACTAGCGGGGGGCAAGAGACCCAGTACTTC
>-|TRBJ2-1|TRBV9|-
CASSAYFNEQFF
TGTGCCAGCAGCGCCTATTTCAATGAGCAGTTCTTC
>-|TRBJ2-2|TRBV7-8|-
CASSSDSKHINTGELFF
TGTGCCAGCAGCTCGGACAGCAAGCACATTAACACCGGGGAGCTGTTTTTT
>-|TRBJ2-2|TRBV5-5|-
CASSLTRQNTGELFF
TGTGCCAGCAGCCTAACGCGACAGAACACCGGGGAGCTGTTTTTT
>-|TRBJ1-2|TRBV9|-
CASSVGDSRAYGYTF
TGTGCCAGCAGCGTAGGTGACAGCCGAGCCTATGGCTACACCTTC
>-|TRBJ1-2|TRBV6-6|few
CASSYRGGDGYTF
TGTGCCAGCAGTTACCGGGGGGGAGATGGCTACACCTTC
>TRBD2|TRBJ2-1|TRBV2|few
CASSEVSSGSYNEQFF
TGTGCCAGCAGTGAAGTCAGTAGCGGGAGCTACAATGAGCAGTTCTTC
>-|TRBJ2-1|TRBV12-5|-
CASGLDSSYNEQFF
TGTGCTAGTGGTTTGGACTCGTCCTACAATGAGCAGTTCTTC
>-|TRBJ2-5|TRBV11-3|-
CASSSPVGSKETQYF
TGTGCCAGCAGCTCCCCAGTGGGGTCGAAAGAGACCCAGTACTTC
>-|TRBJ1-1|TRBV18|-
CASSPPPGATTEAFF
TGTGCCAGCTCACCACCCCCGGGGGCGACCACTGAAGCTTTCTTT
>-|TRBJ1-4|TRBV29-1|-
CSVENCGVFATNEKLFF
TGCAGCGTTGAAAATTGCGGGGTGTTCGCAACTAATGAAAAACTGTTTTTT
>-|TRBJ1-2|TRBV9|-
CASSPDGENGYTF
TGTGCCAGCAGCCCCGACGGGGAGAACGGCTACACCTTC
>-|TRBJ2-3|TRBV6-4|once
CASSGSDQGGTDTQYF
TGTGCCAGCAGTGGCTCGGACCAGGGAGGTACAGATACGCAGTATTTT
>-|TRBJ1-1|TRBV2|-
CASRNGGYTEAFF
TGTGCCAGCAGGAACGGGGGGTATACTGAAGCTTTCTTT
>-|TRBJ1-4|TRBV21-1|-
CASSNILIGVRGKLFF
TGTGCCAGCAGCAACATCCTAATTGGGGTCAGGGGAAAACTGTTTTTT
>-|TRBJ1-2|TRBV19|few
CASRERRRSGYTF
TGTGCCAGCCGAGAGAGACGGAGGAGTGGCTACACCTTC
>-|TRBJ1-2|TRBV6-6|-
CASSYSRVEGYTF
TGTGCCAGCAGTTACTCGAGGGTGGAGGGCTACACCTTC
>TRBD2|TRBJ2-5|TRBV18|-
CASEPGLAGGETQYF
TGTGCCAGCGAACCAGGACTAGCGGGAGGAGAGACCCAGTACTTC
>TRBD2|TRBJ2-1|TRBV5-4|-
CASSLQRGDYNEQFF
TGTGCCAGCAGCTTGCAGCGGGGGGACTACAATGAGCAGTTCTTC
>-|TRBJ2-1|TRBV7-9|-
CASSLVFGSYNEQFF
TGTGCCAGCAGCTTAGTCTTCGGCTCCTACAATGAGCAGTTCTTC
>-|TRBJ2-6|TRBV7-6|-
CASSLGGGTGANVLTF
TGTGCCAGCAGCTTAGGGGGCGGGACGGGGGCCAACGTCCTGACTTTC
>TRBD2|TRBJ2-2|TRBV11-3|-
CASSIGLAGTGELFF
TGTGCCAGCAGCATAGGACTAGCGGGAACCGGGGAGCTGTTTTTT